The clone carrying this TCR beta chain occurred many times. With 4 bases clipped from V and 3 bases from J, the junction kept 4 bases outside the gene matches. CDR3 size: 14 residues. This specimen comes from a study of T cells in Graves' hyperthyroidism and ophthalmopathy. TCR beta CDR3 sequences were amplified from RNA transcripts. Researchers ran a first-round RT-PCR on the TCR CDR3 using the HTBI primer set. TCRdb analysed the multiplex PCR reads with MiXCR anew, one entry per CDR3 protein. The sample includes roughly 560,000 distinct CDR3 sequences, roughly 14% of them seen just once. The sequencing input was blood. This clonotype originated in a woman aged 40 to 49 with Graves' ophthalmopathy. V is TRBV12-3 or TRBV12-4 and J is TRBJ2-7, with 9 bases matching TRBD2. CDR3 sequence reads: CASSSGTSIYEQYF. The CDR3 nucleotides are TGTGCCAGCAGTTCCGGGACTAGCATCTACGAGCAGTACTTC.